This record covers a single TCR beta chain. These data are taken from a study of blood T cell repertoires in COVID-19. The V end was cut by 0 bases, the J end by 2 bases, with 6 bases between. The CDR3 sequence is 15 residues long. The germline gives CDR1 SGHDT, CDR2 YYEEEE. TCRdb's table, derived via immunoSEQ multiplex PCR, lists solely in-frame clones and lacks some. The table records roughly 180,000 clones, 70% to 90% of them present only once. Participants, about 18 to 90 years old, spanned fewer than 25 US areas. The V gene is TRBV5-6, the J gene TRBJ2-6, with a weak D call TRBD2 (5 bases). The sample comprised PBMCs or T cells enriched from blood (not recorded which). This receptor was taken from a woman between 45 and 65 years old who had recovered from COVID-19. CDR3 amino acids: CASSLGGAGANVLTF. The CDR3 coding sequence is TGTGCCAGCAGCTTGGGGGGAGCTGGGGCCAACGTCCTGACTTTC.